A selection of T cell receptor beta chains follows, all from one sample in a study of blood T cell repertoires in COVID-19. Method: immunoSEQ multiplex PCR; TCRdb's copy keeps in-frame clones and lacks some. Of some 41,000 clones listed, 91% are singletons. The sample was peripheral blood. All receptors derive from a woman aged 25 to 39 in a cohort sampled during active COVID-19. The CDR3 runs from the conserved cysteine through the conserved F or W. D genes are given only for firm matches. Size is omitted from some rows. Given values are once, few, many or a class for expanded clones.

>-|TRBV29-1|13|TRBJ1-2|-
TGCAGCGCCGAACCTGGACCCGAGGGTGGCTACACCTTC
CSAEPGPEGGYTF
>TRBD1|TRBV18|14|TRBJ1-5|-
TGTGCCAGCTCACAGACAGGGATAAATCAGCCCCAGCATTTT
CASSQTGINQPQHF
>-|TRBV6-5|15|TRBJ2-5|-
TGTGCCAGCAGTTTCGCGGGGACGTACCAAGAGACCCAGTACTTC
CASSFAGTYQETQYF
>-|TRBV2|15|TRBJ2-1|-
TGTGCCAGCAGTGACGTGTCAGGGTGGGCGAATGAGCAGTTCTTC
CASSDVSGWANEQFF
>TRBD2|TRBV4-2|14|TRBJ2-1|once
TGTGCCAGCAGCCAAGAAGTTGGCGGGAGGGGGCAGTTCTTC
CASSQEVGGRGQFF
>TRBD2|TRBV5-6|19|TRBJ2-1|-
TGTGCCAGCAGCTTGGAGGGTCAGGCGGGACTAGCGGGAGTCAATGAGCAGTTCTTC
CASSLEGQAGLAGVNEQFF
>-|TRBV6-5|14|TRBJ2-7|-
TGTGCCAGCAGCCGAAAAGGGGTGGGCGACGAGCAGTACTTC
CASSRKGVGDEQYF
>TRBD2|TRBV20-1|14|TRBJ2-7|-
TGCAGTGCTAGTACGGGGGGACGGGAAACGGAGCAGTACTTC
CSASTGGRETEQYF
>-|TRBV28|12|TRBJ2-5|once
TGTGCCAGCAGCCTCAGGGCCGAGACCCAGTACTTC
CASSLRAETQYF
>TRBD1|TRBV29-1|12|TRBJ2-7|-
TGCAGTGCTCACGAGGGGGCTTACGAGCAGTACTTC
CSAHEGAYEQYF
>-|TRBV9|14|TRBJ2-5|-
TGTGCCAGCAGCCCCCGGGGAGCTAAGAGGACCCAGTACTTC
CASSPRGAKRTQYF
>-|TRBV2|15|TRBJ2-2|once
TGTGCCAGCAGTCGACAGGTAGAGATGACCGGGGAGCTGTTTTTT
CASSRQVEMTGELFF
>TRBD2|TRBV3-1/TRBV3-2|20|TRBJ2-1|-
TGTGCCAGCAGCCAAGAGTTTAGGGGACTAGCGGGAACCCCTTTGGATGAGCAGTTCTTC
CASSQEFRGLAGTPLDEQFF
>TRBD1|TRBV29-1|12|TRBJ2-7|-
TGCAGCGTTCGGACAGGATACTACGAGCAGTACTTC
CSVRTGYYEQYF
>TRBD2|TRBV7-9|13|TRBJ2-7|few
TGTGCCGTTCGGTCGGGAGGTAATAACGAGCAGTACTTC
CAVRSGGNNEQYF
>TRBD1|TRBV11-3|19|TRBJ1-1|-
TGTGCCAGCAGCTTAGAGCCCCTCAGGGGGCGAGGGACCAACACTGAAGCTTTCTTT
CASSLEPLRGRGTNTEAFF
>TRBD2|TRBV28|20|TRBJ2-7|-
TGTGCCAGCAGTTCCCCCATGGGGCGGGAGGGCCAAATGATAGGATACGAGCAGTACTTC
CASSSPMGREGQMIGYEQYF
>-|TRBV7-9|13|TRBJ1-1|few
TGTGCCAGCAGCTTCGGAGGGAACACTGAAGCTTTCTTT
CASSFGGNTEAFF
>-|TRBV9|14|TRBJ2-7|-
TGTGCCAGCAGCCCGACAGGTTCAACCTACGAGCAGTACTTC
CASSPTGSTYEQYF
>TRBD2|TRBV6-6|14|TRBJ2-3|-
TGTGCCAGCAGACGGACTAGCAGCACAGATACGCAGTATTTT
CASRRTSSTDTQYF
>-|TRBV7-2|13|TRBJ1-2|-
TGTGCCAGCAGCCTACGTGGACTCTTCGGCTACACCTTC
CASSLRGLFGYTF